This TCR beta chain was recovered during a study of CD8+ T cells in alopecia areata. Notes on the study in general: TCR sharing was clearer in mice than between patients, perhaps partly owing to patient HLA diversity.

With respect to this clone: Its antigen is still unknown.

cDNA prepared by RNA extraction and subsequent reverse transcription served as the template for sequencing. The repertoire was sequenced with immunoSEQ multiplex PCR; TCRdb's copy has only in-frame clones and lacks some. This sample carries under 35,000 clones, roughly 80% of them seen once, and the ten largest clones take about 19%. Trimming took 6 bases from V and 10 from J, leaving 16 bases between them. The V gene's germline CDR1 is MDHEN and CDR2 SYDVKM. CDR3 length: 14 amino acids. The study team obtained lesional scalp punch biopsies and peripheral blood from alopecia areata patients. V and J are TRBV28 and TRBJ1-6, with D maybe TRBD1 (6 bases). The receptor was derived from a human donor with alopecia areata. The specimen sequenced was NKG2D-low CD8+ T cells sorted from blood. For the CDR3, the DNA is TGTGCCAGCAGCATAAAGGGGGTGGGATCACCCCTCCACTTT. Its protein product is CASSIKGVGSPLHF.